This T cell receptor (beta chain) was documented in a study of T cell responses to AZD1222 COVID-19 vaccine. There are 13 residues in the CDR3. The V gene lost 7 bases and the J gene lost 6 bases, with 17 bases spanning the gap. Per germline, CDR1 SGHRS and CDR2 YFSETQ. Findings of the study overall: Mapped onto spike, vaccine-associated CD4 TCRs spanned it and were dominant at 160-218 and 743-854.

Only in-frame clones appear in the TCRdb table, and some are missing; sequencing was by immunoSEQ multiplex PCR. Counted here are about 120,000 clones, roughly 88% occurring once; the ten biggest clones make up about 4.3%. To note about this clone: Its antigen remains unidentified.

The material sequenced was peripheral blood, taken on day 0 of MenACWY control vaccination. The TCR sequence derives from an adult in good health. V gene TRBV5-1 combines with J gene TRBJ2-7; TRBD1 might be the D (5 bases). The CDR3 region is CASGLKDTSEQYF. The CDR3 nucleotides read TGCGCCAGCGGGCTAAAGGACACAAGCGAGCAGTACTTC.